Included here is one T cell receptor beta chain sequence, with context. Its antigen is unknown. The germline V gene has CDR1 SGHRS and CDR2 YFSETQ. The CDR3 sequence is 14 residues long. The data were taken from a study of T cells expressing NK-cell markers. The study's findings and limits: In a group of several donors, dominant NKG2C+ clonotypes represented roughly 1.0-7.5% of CD8+ T cells.

Reprocessing the 5' RACE reads, TCRdb reports a single entry for every CDR3 protein and omits DNA. The sample totals some 280,000 distinct CDR3 sequences; its top ten clones hold around 0.4%. Sequencing input: blood T cells: a sorted CD56 or NKG2C T cell subset, CD4+ or CD8+ T cells, or bulk PBMC T cells (not recorded which). This chain links TRBV5-1 with TRBJ1-2. The clonotype originates from a man younger than 35 in good health. CDR3 in amino acids: CASSPMVGVSGYTF.